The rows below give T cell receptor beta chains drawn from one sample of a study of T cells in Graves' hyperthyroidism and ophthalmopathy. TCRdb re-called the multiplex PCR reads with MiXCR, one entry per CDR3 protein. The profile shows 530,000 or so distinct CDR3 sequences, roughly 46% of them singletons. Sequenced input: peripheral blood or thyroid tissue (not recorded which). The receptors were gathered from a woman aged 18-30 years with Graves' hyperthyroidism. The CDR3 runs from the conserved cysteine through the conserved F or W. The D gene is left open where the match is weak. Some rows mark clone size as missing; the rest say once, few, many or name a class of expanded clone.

cdr3_aa: CSASSRTSGSGELFF
cdr3_nt: TGCAGTGCTAGCTCCCGGACAAGCGGGAGTGGGGAGCTGTTTTTT
j_call: TRBJ2-2
clone_size: many
d_call: TRBD2
v_call: TRBV20-1

cdr3_aa: CASSLAEPGRLHF
cdr3_nt: TGTGCCAGCAGCCTCGCGGAACCGGGGCGCCTCCACTTT
j_call: TRBJ1-6
clone_size: -
d_call: -
v_call: TRBV12-3/TRBV12-4

cdr3_aa: CASSLARDVHYGYTF
cdr3_nt: TGTGCCAGCTCACTTGCCCGCGACGTTCACTATGGCTACACCTTC
j_call: TRBJ1-2
clone_size: -
d_call: -
v_call: TRBV18

cdr3_aa: CASSVGRQNEKLFF
cdr3_nt: TGTGCCAGCAGTGTGGGGCGGCAAAATGAAAAACTGTTTTTT
j_call: TRBJ1-4
clone_size: many
d_call: -
v_call: TRBV2

cdr3_aa: CSVEEVVAADFQETQYF
cdr3_nt: TGCAGCGTTGAAGAAGTGGTTGCGGCAGACTTCCAAGAGACCCAGTACTTC
j_call: TRBJ2-5
clone_size: -
d_call: -
v_call: TRBV29-1

cdr3_aa: CASSWTGATGEQYF
cdr3_nt: TGTGCCAGCAGCTGGACAGGGGCCACAGGTGAGCAGTACTTC
j_call: TRBJ2-7
clone_size: -
d_call: TRBD1
v_call: TRBV7-2

cdr3_aa: CASAPGILLRETQYF
cdr3_nt: TGTGCCAGCGCTCCCGGGATCCTCCTTCGAGAGACCCAGTACTTC
j_call: TRBJ2-5
clone_size: -
d_call: -
v_call: TRBV2

cdr3_aa: CANSFVGSSGNTIYF
cdr3_nt: TGTGCCAACAGCTTCGTTGGGAGCTCTGGAAACACCATATATTTT
j_call: TRBJ1-3
clone_size: few
d_call: -
v_call: TRBV7-8

cdr3_aa: CASSESTQYF
cdr3_nt: TGTGCCAGCAGTGAGAGTACCCAGTACTTC
j_call: TRBJ2-5
clone_size: many
d_call: -
v_call: TRBV6-1

cdr3_aa: CASRWPGSNRITEAFF
cdr3_nt: TGTGCCAGCAGATGGCCAGGGAGTAATCGGATCACTGAAGCTTTCTTT
j_call: TRBJ1-1
clone_size: many
d_call: -
v_call: TRBV6-4

cdr3_aa: CSARDRTGWVDGYTF
cdr3_nt: TGCAGTGCTAGAGATAGGACAGGGTGGGTGGATGGCTACACCTTC
j_call: TRBJ1-2
clone_size: many
d_call: TRBD1
v_call: TRBV20-1

cdr3_aa: CASSFDRVAEKLFF
cdr3_nt: TGTGCCAGCAGCTTTGACAGGGTGGCTGAAAAACTGTTTTTT
j_call: TRBJ1-4
clone_size: -
d_call: TRBD1
v_call: TRBV7-2

cdr3_aa: CASSYSGRHKTGELFF
cdr3_nt: TGTGCCAGCAGTTACAGCGGGAGGCACAAAACCGGGGAGCTGTTTTTT
j_call: TRBJ2-2
clone_size: -
d_call: TRBD2
v_call: TRBV6-5

cdr3_aa: CASSLGTGGDSSNQPQHF
cdr3_nt: TGCGCCAGCAGCTTGGGGACAGGGGGGGACTCTAGCAATCAGCCCCAGCATTTT
j_call: TRBJ1-5
clone_size: many
d_call: TRBD1
v_call: TRBV5-1

cdr3_aa: CASSPVVASGNNEQFF
cdr3_nt: TGTGCCAGCAGCCCTGTTGTGGCTAGCGGAAACAATGAGCAGTTCTTC
j_call: TRBJ2-1
clone_size: -
d_call: TRBD2
v_call: TRBV14

cdr3_aa: CAWSLFGNTIYF
cdr3_nt: TGTGCCTGGAGTTTATTCGGAAACACCATATATTTT
j_call: TRBJ1-3
clone_size: few
d_call: -
v_call: TRBV30

cdr3_aa: CSASGQGGQPQHF
cdr3_nt: TGCAGCGCATCTGGACAGGGGGGGCAGCCCCAGCATTTT
j_call: TRBJ1-5
clone_size: once
d_call: TRBD1
v_call: TRBV29-1

cdr3_aa: CAISDKDTGYSNQPQHF
cdr3_nt: TGTGCCATCAGTGATAAGGATACTGGGTATAGCAATCAGCCCCAGCATTTT
j_call: TRBJ1-5
clone_size: many
d_call: -
v_call: TRBV10-3

cdr3_aa: CSEPDSRGTEAFF
cdr3_nt: TGCAGTGAACCGGACAGCAGAGGGACTGAAGCTTTCTTT
j_call: TRBJ1-1
clone_size: -
d_call: -
v_call: TRBV29-1

cdr3_aa: CSVASGRGRAPGELFF
cdr3_nt: TGCAGCGTCGCCTCAGGGCGGGGCCGGGCTCCCGGGGAGCTGTTTTTT
j_call: TRBJ2-2
clone_size: many
d_call: -
v_call: TRBV29-1

cdr3_aa: CASTHRMRSSYEQYF
cdr3_nt: TGTGCCAGCACCCACCGGATGAGGAGCTCCTACGAGCAGTACTTC
j_call: TRBJ2-7
clone_size: -
d_call: -
v_call: TRBV5-8

cdr3_aa: CASSFGGDYEQYF
cdr3_nt: TGTGCCAGCAGCTTTGGGGGGGACTACGAGCAGTACTTC
j_call: TRBJ2-7
clone_size: -
d_call: TRBD2
v_call: TRBV11-3

cdr3_aa: CASPGGNQPQHF
cdr3_nt: TGTGCTAGTCCTGGGGGCAATCAGCCCCAGCATTTT
j_call: TRBJ1-5
clone_size: -
d_call: -
v_call: TRBV6-1

cdr3_aa: CASSLYGTLSAEAFF
cdr3_nt: TGCGCCAGCAGCTTGTATGGGACCTTGAGCGCTGAAGCTTTCTTT
j_call: TRBJ1-1
clone_size: -
d_call: -
v_call: TRBV5-1

cdr3_aa: CSAPGLAGEGETQYF
cdr3_nt: TGCAGTGCCCCCGGACTAGCGGGAGAGGGAGAGACCCAGTACTTC
j_call: TRBJ2-5
clone_size: many
d_call: TRBD2
v_call: TRBV20-1

cdr3_aa: CSARAWGQYF
cdr3_nt: TGCAGTGCTAGAGCTTGGGGACAGTACTTC
j_call: TRBJ2-5
clone_size: -
d_call: -
v_call: TRBV20-1

cdr3_aa: CASRRRQGAGANVLTF
cdr3_nt: TGTGCCAGCAGACGCAGACAGGGGGCTGGGGCCAACGTCCTGACTTTC
j_call: TRBJ2-6
clone_size: -
d_call: TRBD1
v_call: TRBV12-3/TRBV12-4

cdr3_aa: CASSVVSRGGTEAFF
cdr3_nt: TGTGCCAGCAGCGTAGTTTCCAGGGGGGGGACTGAAGCTTTCTTT
j_call: TRBJ1-1
clone_size: many
d_call: TRBD1
v_call: TRBV9

cdr3_aa: CASSELAPTDTQYF
cdr3_nt: TGTGCCAGCAGTGAATTAGCCCCCACAGATACGCAGTATTTT
j_call: TRBJ2-3
clone_size: few
d_call: -
v_call: TRBV2

cdr3_aa: CASRGTSGNTIYF
cdr3_nt: TGTGCCAGCAGGGGGACTAGCGGAAACACCATATATTTT
j_call: TRBJ1-3
clone_size: few
d_call: -
v_call: TRBV7-3

cdr3_aa: CASSYEGGPPEKLFF
cdr3_nt: TGTGCCAGCAGTTACGAGGGGGGACCGCCTGAAAAACTGTTTTTT
j_call: TRBJ1-4
clone_size: -
d_call: -
v_call: TRBV6-6

cdr3_aa: CASSRYNGQKTEAFF
cdr3_nt: TGTGCCAGCAGTCGATACAACGGACAGAAAACTGAAGCTTTCTTT
j_call: TRBJ1-1
clone_size: few
d_call: -
v_call: TRBV6-6

cdr3_aa: CASSIGLAGGVDTEAFF
cdr3_nt: TGTGCCAGCAGTATCGGACTCGCTGGGGGCGTAGACACTGAAGCTTTCTTT
j_call: TRBJ1-1
clone_size: -
d_call: -
v_call: TRBV6-4

cdr3_aa: CASSLAQTANYGYTF
cdr3_nt: TGTGCCAGCAGCCTAGCCCAGACAGCTAACTATGGCTACACCTTC
j_call: TRBJ1-2
clone_size: many
d_call: -
v_call: TRBV9

cdr3_aa: CASSYSKGWAAGQPQHF
cdr3_nt: TGTGCCAGCAGTTACTCGAAAGGTTGGGCAGCTGGTCAGCCCCAGCATTTT
j_call: TRBJ1-5
clone_size: many
d_call: -
v_call: TRBV6-2/TRBV6-3

cdr3_aa: CSARDQGQGLNTGELFF
cdr3_nt: TGCAGTGCTAGAGATCAGGGACAGGGGTTAAACACCGGGGAGCTGTTTTTT
j_call: TRBJ2-2
clone_size: few
d_call: TRBD1
v_call: TRBV20-1

cdr3_aa: CAWTPGLVTYEQYF
cdr3_nt: TGTGCCTGGACTCCGGGACTAGTCACCTACGAGCAGTACTTC
j_call: TRBJ2-7
clone_size: -
d_call: TRBD2
v_call: TRBV30

cdr3_aa: CASSLRAETQYF
cdr3_nt: TGTGCCAGCAGCTTAAGGGCCGAGACCCAGTACTTC
j_call: TRBJ2-5
clone_size: many
d_call: -
v_call: TRBV7-6

cdr3_aa: CASSQDSIAGASTDTQYF
cdr3_nt: TGCGCCAGCAGCCAAGATAGCATAGCGGGAGCTAGCACAGATACGCAGTATTTT
j_call: TRBJ2-3
clone_size: -
d_call: TRBD2
v_call: TRBV4-3

cdr3_aa: CASSTTGENHRYGYTF
cdr3_nt: TGTGCCAGTAGTACGACAGGGGAGAACCATCGCTATGGCTACACCTTC
j_call: TRBJ1-2
clone_size: many
d_call: TRBD1
v_call: TRBV19

cdr3_aa: CASSLMADTQYF
cdr3_nt: TGTGCCAGCAGTTTAATGGCAGATACGCAGTATTTT
j_call: TRBJ2-3
clone_size: few
d_call: -
v_call: TRBV7-3

cdr3_aa: CASSYSGSSSGNTIYF
cdr3_nt: TGTGCCAGCAGTTACTCCGGGTCCAGCTCTGGAAACACCATATATTTT
j_call: TRBJ1-3
clone_size: many
d_call: -
v_call: TRBV6-6

cdr3_aa: CAPAGVGKNTEAFF
cdr3_nt: TGTGCCCCCGCGGGGGTCGGAAAGAACACTGAAGCTTTCTTT
j_call: TRBJ1-1
clone_size: many
d_call: -
v_call: TRBV24-1

cdr3_aa: CSVAYGAGPYEQYF
cdr3_nt: TGCAGCGTTGCCTACGGGGCTGGCCCCTACGAGCAGTACTTC
j_call: TRBJ2-7
clone_size: many
d_call: -
v_call: TRBV29-1

cdr3_aa: CASSQDNVGASEQYF
cdr3_nt: TGCGCCAGCAGCCAAGATAACGTTGGGGCTAGCGAGCAGTACTTC
j_call: TRBJ2-7
clone_size: once
d_call: -
v_call: TRBV7-9